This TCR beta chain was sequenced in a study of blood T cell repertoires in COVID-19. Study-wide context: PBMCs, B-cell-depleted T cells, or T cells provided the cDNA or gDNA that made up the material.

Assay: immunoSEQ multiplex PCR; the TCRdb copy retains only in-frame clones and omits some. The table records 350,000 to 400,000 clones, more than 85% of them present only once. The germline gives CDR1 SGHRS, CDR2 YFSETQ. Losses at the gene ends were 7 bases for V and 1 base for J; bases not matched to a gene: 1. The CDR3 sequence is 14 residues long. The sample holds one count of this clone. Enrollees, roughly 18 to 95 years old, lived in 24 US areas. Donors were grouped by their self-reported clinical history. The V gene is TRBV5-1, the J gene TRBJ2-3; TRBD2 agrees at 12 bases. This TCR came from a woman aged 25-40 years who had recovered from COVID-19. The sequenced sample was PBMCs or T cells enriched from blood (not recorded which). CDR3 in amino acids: CASGTSGRTDTQYF. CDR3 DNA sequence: TGCGCCAGCGGGACTAGCGGGCGCACAGATACGCAGTATTTT.